One sample yielded the 2 T cell receptor beta chains listed below, sequenced in a study of T cells in Graves' hyperthyroidism and ophthalmopathy. The TCR beta CDR3 regions underwent amplification using RNA transcripts as the source. First-round RT-PCR of the TCR CDR3 relied on the HTBI primer set. TCRdb independently ran MiXCR on the multiplex PCR reads; one entry per CDR3 protein. The sample comprises about 640,000 distinct CDR3 sequences, less than 25% of which are singletons, and 34% rests with the top ten. Sample: blood. The receptors were sampled from a man aged 30-40 years with Graves' ophthalmopathy.

This clonotype was picked up many times. The chain joins TRBV2 to TRBJ2-3, with 10 positions matching TRBD2. The CDR3 length is 17 residues. CDR1 is SNHLY, CDR2 FYNNEI, per germline. V trimming: 9 bases; J trimming: 2 bases; junction bases outside the gene matches: 14. The CDR3: CARASEGLAESTDTQYF. For the CDR3, the DNA is TGTGCCAGGGCGTCGGAAGGACTAGCGGAGTCCACAGATACGCAGTATTTT. The variable domain in full, with the rest retrieved from reference TRBV2 and TRBJ2-3, is EPEVTQTPSHQVTQMGQEVILRCVPISNHLYFYWYRQILGQKVEFLVSFYNNEISEKSEIFDDQFSVERPDGSNFTLKIRSTKLEDSAMYFCARASEGLAESTDTQYFGPGTRLTVL.

The chain couples TRBV4-2 to TRBJ1-3; 10 bases line up with TRBD1. Germline CDR1 LGHNA, CDR2 YNFKEQ. The CDR3 has 19 amino acids. With V trimmed by 1 base and J by 1 base, 10 bases remained unmatched. In nucleotides, the CDR3 is TGTGCCAGCAGCCAAGCCGGGACAGGGGCTTTGGGTTCTGGAAACACCATATATTTT. Protein product: CASSQAGTGALGSGNTIYF.